This T cell receptor beta chain is drawn from a study of blood T cell repertoires in COVID-19. Looking at the study overall: Samples representing acute and convalescent COVID-19 were sourced from the United States, Italy and Spain. The analysed material was cDNA or gDNA that came from T cells, B-cell-depleted T cells, or PBMCs.

Per the study methods: Reference gene primer amplification yielded estimated nucleated cell counts. Here immunoSEQ multiplex PCR was the method, and the copy in TCRdb shows in-frame clones only, minus some. V and J calls and clone size are those listed in that table; D and trimming were worked out from the DNA. Of roughly 460,000 clones listed, roughly 90% are singletons. Trimming pared 3 bases from V and 5 bases from J, leaving 25 bases between. The CDR3 extends over 19 amino acids. Germline CDR1 reads MNHEY; CDR2 reads SVGEGT. Seattle patients were enrolled while actively infected and followed longitudinally.

The sequenced sample consisted of peripheral blood. The chain has TRBV6-2 or TRBV6-3 and TRBJ2-2; D is possibly TRBD1 (5 bases). The sequence was collected from a man younger than 35 with COVID-19, enrolled during active disease. CDR3 sequence reads: CASSYRYDTLGSGTGELFF. The CDR3 nucleotides are TGTGCCAGCAGTTATCGATACGACACCCTAGGGTCAGGGACCGGGGAGCTGTTTTTT.